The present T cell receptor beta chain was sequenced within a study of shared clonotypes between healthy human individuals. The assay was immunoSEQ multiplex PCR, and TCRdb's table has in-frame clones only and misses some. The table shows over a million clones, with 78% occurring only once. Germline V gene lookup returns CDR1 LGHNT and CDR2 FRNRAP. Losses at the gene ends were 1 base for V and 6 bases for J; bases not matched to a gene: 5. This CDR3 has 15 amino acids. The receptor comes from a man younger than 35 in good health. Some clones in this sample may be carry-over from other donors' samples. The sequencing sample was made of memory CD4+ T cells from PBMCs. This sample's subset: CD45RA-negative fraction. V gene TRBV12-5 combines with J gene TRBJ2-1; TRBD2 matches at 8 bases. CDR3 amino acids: CASGLEGGRTNEQFF. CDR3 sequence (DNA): TGTGCTAGTGGTTTGGAAGGCGGGAGGACCAATGAGCAGTTCTTC.